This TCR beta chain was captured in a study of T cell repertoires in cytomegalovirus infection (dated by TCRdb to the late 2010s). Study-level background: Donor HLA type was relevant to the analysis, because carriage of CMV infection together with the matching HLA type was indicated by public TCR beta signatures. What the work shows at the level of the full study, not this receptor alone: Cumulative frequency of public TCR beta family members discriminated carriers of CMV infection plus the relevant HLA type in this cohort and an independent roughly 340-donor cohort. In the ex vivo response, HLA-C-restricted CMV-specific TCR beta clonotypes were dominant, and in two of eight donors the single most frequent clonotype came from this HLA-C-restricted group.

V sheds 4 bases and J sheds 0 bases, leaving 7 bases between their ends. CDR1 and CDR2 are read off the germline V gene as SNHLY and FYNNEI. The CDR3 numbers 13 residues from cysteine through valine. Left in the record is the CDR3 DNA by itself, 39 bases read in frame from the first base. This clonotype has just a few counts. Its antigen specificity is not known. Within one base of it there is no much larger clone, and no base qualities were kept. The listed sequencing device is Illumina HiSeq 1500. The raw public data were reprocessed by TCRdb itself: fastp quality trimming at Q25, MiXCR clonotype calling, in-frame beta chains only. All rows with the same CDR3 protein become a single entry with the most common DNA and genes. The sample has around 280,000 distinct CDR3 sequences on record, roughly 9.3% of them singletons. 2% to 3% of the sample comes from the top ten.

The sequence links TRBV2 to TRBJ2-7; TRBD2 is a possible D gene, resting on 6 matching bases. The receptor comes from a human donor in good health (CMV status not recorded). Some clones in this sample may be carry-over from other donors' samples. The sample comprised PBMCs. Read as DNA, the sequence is TGTGCCAGCAGTGCCGGGAGCTCCTACGAGCAGTACGTC. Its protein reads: CASSAGSSYEQYV.